The source of this T cell receptor (beta chain) is a study of blood T cell repertoires in COVID-19 (dated by TCRdb to 2020 to 2021). In the study overall: Samples covering the acute and convalescent phases of COVID-19 were provided by collaborators in the United States, Italy and Spain. HLA class I and class II types, where available, came from metadata supplied by the sample provider rather than from assay-based typing. The prospective study material was composed of cDNA or gDNA derived from T cells, B-cell-depleted T cells, or PBMCs. A freely available public database, intended as a resource for researchers studying the immune response to SARS-CoV-2, is where the repertoires were released. The samples were drawn from the first 160 participants of the ongoing ImmuneRACE study and from 1,200 or so subjects provided by 6 global collaborators. Sample metadata almost always included a de-identified subject ID, COVID-19 status, age in years and sex. Subjects who had been exposed to COVID-19, were actively infected with it, or had recovered from it provided the deeply sampled blood TCRbeta repertoires that made up the dataset.

Remarks on this clone: No cognate antigen has been identified for it. No clone much larger than this one lies a single base away; base qualities are absent.

The germline V gene gives CDR1 as SGHDN and CDR2 as FVKESK. V lost 4 bases and J lost 2 bases; the stretch between them is 9 bases long. The CDR3 holds 14 amino acids from the cysteine to the phenylalanine. The sequence is cut down to CDR3 DNA, 42 bases in frame from base 1. The immunoSEQ Assay, a bias-controlled multiplex PCR, was used to amplify TCRbeta CDR3 regions from genomic DNA. The original pipeline was this. The number of nucleated cells in each sample was estimated from the amplification of reference gene primers within the assay. To quantify the absolute abundance of each unique TCRbeta CDR3 rearrangement, sequence reads were collapsed and filtered. For each sample, productive Simpson clonality was calculated as the square root of Simpson's diversity index across productive rearrangements. As stored in TCRdb, this immuneACCESS dataset retains in-frame rearrangements with V and J assigned. A fraction of the clones does not appear; measured against another copy, unresolved V genes explain less than half of the discrepancy, and the remainder lacks a known reason. From that table come the V and J calls and clone size; the DNA was used to work out D and trimming. In this sample the table shows about 110,000 clones, around 80% of which occur a single time. The top ten hold roughly 7.9% of the sample.

Whole blood was collected in K2EDTA tubes by collaborating institutions according to the institutions' own protocols. Collaborator samples were shipped for TCRbeta analysis as frozen whole blood, isolated PBMCs, or DNA extracted from either sample type. Study-level results and caveats: The amount of clinical and demographic metadata varied by source and participant and was provided uncurated.

The sequencing input was peripheral blood. This TCR was recovered from a woman over 75 with active or convalescent COVID-19. Recombination joined TRBV14 with TRBJ1-3, with no reliable assignment of the D segment. The nucleotides read TGTGCCAGCAGCCCCGGGATAACTGGAAACACCATATATTTT. This is translated as CASSPGITGNTIYF.